This entry lists 15 T cell receptor beta chains sequenced from one sample in a study of cytomegalovirus exposure and HLA in healthy donors. It was with 60 Vbeta and 13 Jbeta primers that the PCR ran. Libraries were prepared by immunoSEQ multiplex PCR; TCRdb keeps only in-frame clonotypes and omits some of them. The profile shows some 180,000 clones, about four fifths of them singletons. The sample comprised PBMCs. The receptors derive from a woman aged 18 to 35 in good health and CMV-seronegative.

The chain couples TRBV27 to TRBJ2-7; TRBD2 matches at 8 bases. The junction had 10 bases not matched to a gene; V was cut back by 7 bases and J by 5 bases. Germline-derived CDR1 and CDR2 are MNHEY and SMNVEV (reference sequence). The CDR3 is 14 residues long. The CDR3 coding sequence is TGTGCCAGCACCACATCGGGGGGGCAAAACGAGCAGTACTTC. Amino acids: CASTTSGGQNEQYF.

V gene TRBV4-3 combines with J gene TRBJ2-3, with D possibly TRBD2 on 5 matching bases. CDR1 is LGHNA and CDR2 is YSLEER in the germline V gene. This CDR3 comprises 15 residues. Trimming shortened V by 2 bases and J by 5 bases, and 14 bases separated the two germline ends. CDR3: CASSQNIAEGDTQYF. CDR3 nucleotide sequence: TGCGCCAGCAGCCAAAACATAGCCGAGGGAGATACGCAGTATTTT.

The table lists this clone with a few counts. The chain has TRBV6-5 and TRBJ2-1; the D gene is possibly TRBD2 (6 bases). Looked up from germline, CDR1 is MNHEY and CDR2 is SVGAGI. This CDR3 has 13 amino acids. V dropped 2 bases and J dropped 4 bases, with 6 bases sitting between them. Written as DNA, the CDR3 is TGTGCCAGCAGTTACGGGGGGTACAATGAGCAGTTCTTC. Amino acids: CASSYGGYNEQFF.

The chain couples TRBV9 to TRBJ2-3, with TRBD2 as a possible D gene (6 bases). Germline CDR1 reads SGDLS; CDR2 reads YYNGEE. The CDR3 extends over 19 amino acids. The V end was cut by 0 bases, the J end by 0 bases, with 20 bases between. CDR3: CASSVEYWDCHYSTDTQYF. As DNA, the CDR3 is TGTGCCAGCAGCGTAGAATATTGGGACTGCCACTATAGCACAGATACGCAGTATTTT.

This chain connects TRBV5-4 to TRBJ2-1, with 9 positions matching TRBD2. Germline assignment: CDR1 SGHNT and CDR2 YYREEE (reference sequence). This CDR3 comprises 16 residues. Trimming took 4 bases from V and 8 from J; bases not matched to a gene: 13. CDR3 amino acids: CASSLSGSGSAYEQFF. CDR3 DNA: TGTGCCAGCAGCCTGAGTGGTAGCGGGAGTGCCTATGAGCAGTTCTTC.

This chain links TRBV2 with TRBJ2-2, with 9 bases that match TRBD2. Germline lookup yields CDR1 SNHLY and CDR2 FYNNEI. V was pared by 6 bases and J by 4 bases, with 6 bases of the junction left unmatched. The CDR3 totals 15 residues. The CDR3 here is CASSVSGSGTGELFF. CDR3 nucleotide sequence: TGTGCCAGCAGCGTTAGCGGGAGTGGCACCGGGGAGCTGTTTTTT. The complete variable domain, with remaining parts taken from reference TRBV2 and TRBJ2-2, reads EPEVTQTPSHQVTQMGQEVILRCVPISNHLYFYWYRQILGQKVEFLVSFYNNEISEKSEIFDDQFSVERPDGSNFTLKIRSTKLEDSAMYFCASSVSGSGTGELFFGEGSRLTVL.

The rearrangement uses TRBV10-3 and TRBJ1-6; no definite D call. Germline CDR1 is ENHRY and CDR2 is SYGVKD. V lost 3 bases to trimming and J lost 5 bases, with 8 bases between them. The CDR3 consists of 14 residues. Here the CDR3 reads CAISEETNNSPLHF. CDR3 in DNA: TGTGCCATCAGTGAAGAGACAAATAATTCACCCCTCCACTTT.

The CDR3 is CASSKETGQGMVQPQHF. The CDR3 region has the DNA TGTGCCAGCAGCAAAGAGACGGGACAGGGAATGGTTCAGCCCCAGCATTTT. The V and J genes are TRBV21-1 and TRBJ1-5; the D segment call TRBD1 is taken from the table without a DNA check. TRBV21-1 is termed a pseudogene. The CDR3 sequence is 17 residues long.

The chain employs TRBV5-4 and TRBJ1-2; 7 positions agree with TRBD1. The CDR3 contains 14 residues. The germline V gene has CDR1 SGHNT and CDR2 YYREEE (reference sequence). Losses at the gene ends were 7 bases for V and 4 bases for J; bases not matched to a gene: 10. The CDR3 nucleotides read TGTGCCAGCGGTCGTGGGACAGACGCCTATGGCTACACCTTC. Translation gives CASGRGTDAYGYTF.

This clone was picked up one time. CDR3 nucleotide sequence: TGCGCCAGCAGTGAAGTTGGACAAAGGACCTACGAGCAGTACTTC. It encodes CASSEVGQRTYEQYF. The chain uses TRBV10-2 and TRBJ2-5; D perhaps matches TRBD1 (5 bases). The tail of the sequence fits TRBJ2-7 better, so the J call may be wrong. Per germline, CDR1 WSHSY and CDR2 SAAADI. This CDR3 comprises 15 residues.

This clone has a single count. The chain uses TRBV10-2 and TRBJ2-3; D is possibly TRBD2 (6 bases). Deletions cut 6 bases from V and 2 bases from J, with 15 bases between. This CDR3 comprises 15 residues. Germline V gene lookup returns CDR1 WSHSY and CDR2 SAAADI. The chain's CDR3 is CASRPTSTSTDTQYF. In DNA form, the CDR3 reads TGCGCCAGCAGGCCGACTAGTACCTCCACAGATACGCAGTATTTT.

The rearrangement joins TRBV19 to TRBJ2-1; TRBD2 matches 8 bases. V shed 3 bases, J shed 9 bases, and the junction held 1 base outside the gene matches. This CDR3 comprises 12 residues. Per germline, CDR1 LNHDA and CDR2 SQIVND (reference sequence). CDR3 in amino acids: CASSIAGGEQFF. CDR3 nucleotides: TGTGCCAGTAGTATCGCGGGGGGTGAGCAGTTCTTC. The full variable domain, completed using reference TRBV19 and TRBJ2-1, is DGGITQSPKYLFRKEGQNVTLSCEQNLNHDAMYWYRQDPGQGLRLIYYSQIVNDFQKGDIAEGYSVSREKKESFPLTVTSAQKNPTAFYLCASSIAGGEQFFGPGTRLTVL.

This chain joins TRBV29-1 and TRBJ2-7; TRBD1 aligns across 8 bases. The CDR3 loop spans 13 amino acids. The germline gives CDR1 SQVTM, CDR2 ANQGSEA. Losses at the gene ends were 4 bases for V and 3 bases for J; bases not matched to a gene: 5. The DNA for the CDR3 is TGCAGCGTTGGTGGGACAGGACTCTACGAGCAGTACTTC. This sequence encodes CSVGGTGLYEQYF.

The chain is built from TRBV4-1 and TRBJ2-5; D possibly corresponds to TRBD1 (5 bases). Germline-derived CDR1 and CDR2 are MGHRA and YSYEKL. The CDR3 is 18 residues long. V was shortened by 1 base and J by 4 bases, with 22 bases between the two germline ends. CDR3 sequence reads: CASSQVRAGITQGETQYF. The CDR3 bases are TGCGCCAGCAGCCAAGTCAGGGCAGGGATCACCCAAGGAGAGACCCAGTACTTC.

The count of this clone is one. The chain combines TRBV28 with TRBJ1-2; the D gene is possibly TRBD1 (6 bases). The length of the CDR3 is 13 residues. CDR1 is MDHEN, CDR2 SYDVKM, per germline. Trimming removed 6 bases from V and 6 bases from J, with 14 bases in between. The CDR3 loop is CASRQGQPNGYTF. The DNA of the CDR3 is TGTGCCAGCAGGCAGGGACAACCTAATGGCTACACCTTC.